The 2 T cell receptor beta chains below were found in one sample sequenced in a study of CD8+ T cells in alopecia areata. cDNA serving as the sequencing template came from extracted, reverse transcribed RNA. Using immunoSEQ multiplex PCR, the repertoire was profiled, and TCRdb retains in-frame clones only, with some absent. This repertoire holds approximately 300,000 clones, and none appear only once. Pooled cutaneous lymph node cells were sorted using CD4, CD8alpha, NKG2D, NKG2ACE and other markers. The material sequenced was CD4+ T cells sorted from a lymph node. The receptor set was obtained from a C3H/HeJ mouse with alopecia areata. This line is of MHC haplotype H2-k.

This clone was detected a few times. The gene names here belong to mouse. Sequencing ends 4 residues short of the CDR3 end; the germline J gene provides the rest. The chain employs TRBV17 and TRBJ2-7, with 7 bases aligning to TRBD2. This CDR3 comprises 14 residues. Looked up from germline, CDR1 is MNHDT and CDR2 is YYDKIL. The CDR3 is CASSRDLGVYEQYF. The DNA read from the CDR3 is TGTGCTAGCAGTAGAGACCTGGGGGTATAT. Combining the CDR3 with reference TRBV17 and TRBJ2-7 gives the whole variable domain DTTVKQNPRYKLARVGKPVNLICSQTMNHDTMYWYQKKPNQAPKLLLFYYDKILNREADTFEKFQSSRPNNSFCSLYIGSAGLEYSAMYLCASSRDLGVYEQYFGPGTRLTVL.

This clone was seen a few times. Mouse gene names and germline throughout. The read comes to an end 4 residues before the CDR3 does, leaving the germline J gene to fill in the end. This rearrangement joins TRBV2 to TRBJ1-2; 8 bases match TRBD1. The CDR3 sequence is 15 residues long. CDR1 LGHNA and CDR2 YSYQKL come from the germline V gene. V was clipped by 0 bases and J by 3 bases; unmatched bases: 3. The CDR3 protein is CASSQDNRGDSDYTF. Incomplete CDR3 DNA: TGTGCCAGCAGCCAAGACAACAGGGGGGACTCC.